The present TCR beta chain was sequenced within a study of blood T cell repertoires in COVID-19. The CDR3 is 16 residues long. The germline V gene has CDR1 SGHTA and CDR2 FQGNSA. With 1 base clipped from V and 7 bases from J, the junction kept 7 bases outside the gene matches. The assay was immunoSEQ multiplex PCR, and TCRdb's table has in-frame clones only and misses some. Among tens of thousands of clones, roughly 90% were seen once, and the ten largest hold around 3.4%. Sample: peripheral blood. This chain links TRBV7-2 with TRBJ1-6, with 7 bases that match TRBD1. This clonotype originated in a man in his forties with COVID-19, enrolled during active disease. CDR3 residues: CASSLEGAGGNSPLHF. CDR3 DNA: TGTGCCAGCAGCTTAGAAGGGGCAGGGGGAAATTCACCCCTCCACTTT.